Here is one T cell receptor (beta chain) with its context. Its antigen is unidentified. It was genomic DNA that served as the template for profiling TCR beta VDJ and CDR3. TCRdb redid the calling of the reads with MiXCR, one entry per CDR3 protein. The data hold under 350,000 distinct CDR3 sequences, with approximately 58% observed a single time. CD8+CD57+ cell expansion, shown by flow cytometry, had occurred in the patients selected for sequencing. The sample comes from a study of CD8+CD57+ T cells in acquired aplastic anemia. Study-wide background: Across the sorted CD4+ and CD8+ cells, DNA amounts averaged roughly 3.5 ug. The study, taken as a whole, reports: Overlapping CD8+ CDR3 repertoires of patients and controls contained roughly 29 shared sequences. Controls and patients did not differ significantly in CD8+ Simpson's diversity.

The length of the CDR3 is 11 residues. V lost 0 bases to trimming and J lost 10 bases, with 6 bases between them. Germline-derived CDR1 and CDR2 are SEHNR and FQNEAQ (reference sequence). Sequenced input: sorted CD4+, CD8+, or CD8+CD57+ T cells (not recorded which) from PBMCs. This chain uses TRBV7-9 with TRBJ1-2; D not resolved. The origin of this receptor is a human donor with aplastic anemia. The CDR3 sequence is CASSLAGSYTF. The DNA of the CDR3 is TGTGCCAGCAGCTTAGCGGGCTCCTACACCTTC.